The 21 T cell receptor beta chains below come from one sample, sequenced in a study of Tregs in tolerant kidney transplant recipients. Mixed chimerism was transient after nonmyeloablative marrow transplants from related graft donors. The data were produced by immunoSEQ multiplex PCR, yet TCRdb's version contains in-frame clones alone and is incomplete. The repertoire holds around 86,000 clones, 75% to 95% seen once, with 1.6% in the top ten. Sequenced here: CD4+ T cells from blood (PBMCs), sampled 24 months after the transplant. These receptors were taken from a human patient who received a combined kidney and bone marrow transplant. Certain T cells may be donor cells from the graft.

The chain recombines TRBV6-1 with TRBJ1-1; 8 bases line up with TRBD1. The V gene end was trimmed by 6 bases and the J gene end by 0 bases; junction bases not matched to a gene: 6. Germline V CDR1 and CDR2: MNHNS, SASEGT. This CDR3 has 15 amino acids. As DNA, the CDR3 is TGTGCCAGCAGGGACAGGGCGTCGATGAACACTGAAGCTTTCTTT. This encodes CASRDRASMNTEAFF.

The chain has TRBV2 and TRBJ1-5; TRBD1 matches at 7 bases. CDR1 is SNHLY, CDR2 FYNNEI, per germline. This CDR3 has 15 amino acids. V was clipped by 8 bases and J by 1 base; unmatched bases: 8. CDR3 sequence: CASDVQGRSNQPQHF. CDR3 nucleotides: TGTGCCAGCGACGTACAGGGGCGAAGCAATCAGCCCCAGCATTTT.

This sequence joins TRBV28 and TRBJ1-2; 10 bases are shared with TRBD1. CDR3 size: 16 residues. V gave up 7 bases and J gave up 5 bases; unmatched junction bases: 13. Per germline, CDR1 MDHEN and CDR2 SYDVKM. CDR3: CASTPGTGALFYGYTF. In nucleotides, the CDR3 is TGTGCCAGCACACCCGGGACAGGGGCGTTATTTTATGGCTACACCTTC.

Notes on this clone: The sample holds other DNA sequences that translate to the same CDR3. The chain employs TRBV30 and TRBJ1-1; unclear D gene. The germline V and J ends were trimmed by 3 bases and 0 bases, with 8 bases remaining between them. This CDR3 contains 13 residues. Looked up from germline, CDR1 is GTSNPN and CDR2 is SVGIG (reference sequence). This chain's CDR3 is CAWRNSMNTEAFF. The CDR3 coding sequence is TGTGCCTGGAGAAACAGCATGAACACTGAAGCTTTCTTT.

This clone was counted once. The chain recombines TRBV25-1 with TRBJ1-2; a possible D gene is TRBD1 (5 bases). The V and J ends lost 1 base and 7 bases respectively, with 16 bases between them. The germline CDR1 and CDR2 sequences are MGHDK and SYGVNS. There are 15 residues in the CDR3. As DNA, the CDR3 is TGTGCCAGCAGTGAATGGGGGGTGGAGTCGTCTGGCTACACCTTC. Its translation: CASSEWGVESSGYTF.

The rearrangement uses TRBV7-3 and TRBJ1-1; D is undetermined. V lost 3 bases to trimming and J lost 2 bases, with 7 bases between them. The CDR3 runs to 13 residues. Germline CDR1 is SGHTA and CDR2 is FQGTGA. Here the CDR3 DNA reads TGTGCCAGCAGCTTCCAACAAAACACTGAAGCTTTCTTT. The encoded protein is CASSFQQNTEAFF.

V gene TRBV11-1 combines with J gene TRBJ2-7, with 9 bases identical to TRBD1. The trim removed 5 bases at V and 4 bases at J, leaving 9 bases unmatched. Germline V gene lookup returns CDR1 SGHAT and CDR2 FQDESV (reference sequence). The CDR3 loop spans 15 amino acids. The CDR3 sequence: CASSIGGQGLYEQYF. The CDR3 DNA follows: TGTGCCAGCAGCATAGGGGGACAGGGCTTATACGAGCAGTACTTC. The complete variable domain, with remaining parts taken from reference TRBV11-1 and TRBJ2-7, reads EAEVAQSPRYKITEKSQAVAFWCDPISGHATLYWYRQILGQGPELLVQFQDESVVDDSQLPKDRFSAERLKGVDSTLKIQPAELGDSAMYLCASSIGGQGLYEQYFGPGTRLTVT.

The V gene is TRBV28, the J gene TRBJ2-1; TRBD1 aligns across 7 bases. CDR1 and CDR2 (germline): MDHEN, SYDVKM. There are 11 residues in the CDR3. V lost 5 bases and J lost 8; bases outside the gene matches: 0. The CDR3 spells CASSDRDEQFF. The CDR3, as DNA: TGTGCCAGCAGTGACAGGGATGAGCAGTTCTTC.

The chain couples TRBV6-5 to TRBJ2-7; 10 nucleotides align to TRBD2. The CDR3 runs 15 residues. With 4 bases clipped from V and 12 bases from J, the junction kept 15 bases outside the gene matches. From germline, CDR1 is MNHEY and CDR2 SVGAGI. The CDR3 region is CASSSFRTSGALRYF. CDR3 DNA: TGTGCCAGCAGTTCCTTCCGGACTAGCGGAGCCCTGCGGTACTTC.

The rearrangement uses TRBV7-9 and TRBJ2-5; TRBD2 aligns across 10 bases. With 1 base clipped from V and 4 bases from J, the junction kept 6 bases outside the gene matches. This CDR3 region has 16 residues. Germline values: CDR1 SEHNR, CDR2 FQNEAQ (reference sequence). This CDR3 is CASSLGAGGPGETQYF. The CDR3 coding sequence is TGTGCCAGCAGCTTAGGAGCGGGAGGGCCCGGAGAGACCCAGTACTTC.

The chain couples TRBV6-5 to TRBJ2-4; D gene uncertain. Trimming removed 6 bases from V and 0 bases from J, with 6 bases in between. The germline V gene has CDR1 MNHEY and CDR2 SVGAGI. The CDR3 extends over 13 amino acids. The DNA of the CDR3 is TGTGCCAGCAGCCCATTAGCCAAAAACATTCAGTACTTC. Translated: CASSPLAKNIQYF.

This clone was seen once. This chain uses TRBV10-3 with TRBJ2-3; 7 nucleotides line up with TRBD1. The germline CDR1 and CDR2 sequences are ENHRY and SYGVKD. CDR3 length: 15 residues. The J segment lost 9 bases and the V segment lost 5 bases, leaving 14 bases of the junction unmatched. The CDR3 reads CAISRGQEYTGTQYF. In DNA form, the CDR3 reads TGTGCCATCAGTCGTGGACAGGAGTACACTGGAACGCAGTATTTT.

V is TRBV6-4 and J is TRBJ2-3, with 7 bases that match TRBD1. The CDR3 sequence is 13 residues long. V shed 3 bases, J shed 6 bases, and the junction held 3 bases outside the gene matches. Germline V gene lookup returns CDR1 MRHNA and CDR2 SNTAGT. The CDR3: CASSETRGDTQYF. The CDR3 nucleotides read TGTGCCAGCAGTGAGACCAGGGGGGATACGCAGTATTTT.

The rearrangement joins TRBV4-2 to TRBJ2-3; weak D call: TRBD2 (7 bases). The CDR3 spans 14 residues. The germline V and J ends were trimmed by 1 base and 5 bases, with 10 bases remaining between them. Per germline, CDR1 LGHNA and CDR2 YNFKEQ. The CDR3 region is CASSQGGGGDTQYF. DNA of the CDR3: TGTGCCAGCAGCCAAGGAGGGGGGGGAGATACGCAGTATTTT.

This clone occurred a few times. The genes are TRBV6-1 and TRBJ1-4, with 9 bases lining up with TRBD1. The CDR3 contains 16 residues. The V segment lost 3 bases and the J segment 8 bases; nucleotides outside the gene matches: 10. Germline V gene lookup returns CDR1 MNHNS and CDR2 SASEGT. Written as DNA, the CDR3 is TGTGCCAGCAGTGATAGGGCCAGTACAGGGGGCGAAAAACTGTTTTTT. Translated: CASSDRASTGGEKLFF.

V usage is TRBV28 and J usage is TRBJ2-7; 7 positions match TRBD1. There are 15 residues in the CDR3. V gave up 3 bases and J gave up 7 bases; unmatched junction bases: 12. Per germline, CDR1 MDHEN and CDR2 SYDVKM. This CDR3 reads CASSFTGDYLREQYF. For the CDR3, the DNA is TGTGCCAGCAGTTTTACAGGGGATTATTTGAGGGAGCAGTACTTC.

The chain links TRBV7-9 to TRBJ2-5, with a tentative D call TRBD1 (6 bases). The CDR3 has 13 amino acids. V lost 3 bases, J lost 5 bases, and 10 bases lay in between. Germline values: CDR1 SEHNR, CDR2 FQNEAQ (reference sequence). For the CDR3, the DNA is TGTGCCAGCAGCTTTGGGGGCCTCGAGACCCAGTACTTC. Translating it yields CASSFGGLETQYF.

CDR3 sequence: CASSRDRASTYEQYF. CDR3 bases: TGTGCCAGTAGTCGGGACAGGGCCTCGACCTACGAGCAGTACTTC. The chain combines TRBV19 with TRBJ2-7, with 9 positions matching TRBD1. The CDR3 is made up of 15 amino acids. V trimming: 5 bases; J trimming: 2 bases; junction bases outside the gene matches: 7. Germline CDR1 LNHDA, CDR2 SQIVND (reference sequence). The full variable domain, with the rest looked up from reference TRBV19 and TRBJ2-7, is DGGITQSPKYLFRKEGQNVTLSCEQNLNHDAMYWYRQDPGQGLRLIYYSQIVNDFQKGDIAEGYSVSREKKESFPLTVTSAQKNPTAFYLCASSRDRASTYEQYFGPGTRLTVT.

The V and J genes are TRBV18 and TRBJ2-2; D gene unclear. Per germline, CDR1 KGHSH and CDR2 LQKENI. Deletions cut 2 bases from V and 0 bases from J, with 10 bases between. The CDR3 totals 16 residues. CDR3 sequence reads: CASSPSSPANTGELFF. CDR3 in DNA: TGTGCCAGCTCACCATCTTCGCCAGCGAACACCGGGGAGCTGTTTTTT. The full variable domain, with the rest looked up from reference TRBV18 and TRBJ2-2, is NAGVMQNPRHLVRRRGQEARLRCSPMKGHSHVYWYRQLPEEGLKFMVYLQKENIIDESGMPKERFSAEFPKEGPSILRIQQVVRGDSAAYFCASSPSSPANTGELFFGEGSRLTVL.

This chain joins TRBV4-2 and TRBJ2-7; 8 nucleotides match TRBD2. From germline, CDR1 is LGHNA and CDR2 YNFKEQ. V dropped 2 bases and J dropped 1; count of bases not matched to a gene: 7. The CDR3 covers 16 residues. The CDR3 here is CASSQSVAGKSYEQYF. For the CDR3, the DNA is TGTGCCAGCAGCCAAAGTGTAGCGGGGAAATCCTACGAGCAGTACTTC.

This chain uses TRBV7-8 with TRBJ1-1; D remains ambiguous. Germline V gives CDR1 SGHVS, CDR2 FQNEAQ. V shed 7 bases and J shed 1 base, with 19 bases lying between them. The CDR3 is made up of 16 amino acids. CDR3 in DNA: TGTGCCAGCATCCGAATGCACATGCGGGAGAACACTGAAGCTTTCTTT. It translates to CASIRMHMRENTEAFF. Together with reference TRBV7-8 and TRBJ1-1, the CDR3 gives the full variable domain: GAGVSQSPRYKVAKRGQDVALRCDPISGHVSLFWYQQALGQGPEFLTYFQNEAQLDKSGLPSDRFFAERPEGSVSTLKIQRTQQEDSAVYLCASIRMHMRENTEAFFGQGTRLTVV.